This T cell receptor beta chain was captured in a study of monozygotic twins with cystic fibrosis. Across the study: With roughly 16 PCR cycles, barcoded libraries came from approximately 2.8 micrograms of fragmented DNA. Study-level points and caveats: J usage was most co-twin-similar in 8 of 16 pairs, V in 13. The repertoire was suggested to be naive-dominated, clonality median roughly 0.0089. In this small cohort, shared CDR3 numbers showed no association with age, concordance or disease severity.

Of note for this clone: The antigen is unknown.

This table comes from immunoSEQ multiplex PCR, and its TCRdb copy is limited to in-frame clones, with some not included. The sample records some 30,000 clones, under 95% being singletons. CDR1 and CDR2 (germline): SGHNT, YYREEE (reference sequence). CDR3 length equals 13 residues. V lost 0 bases and J 7 bases, leaving 10 bases between the germline ends. The chain couples TRBV5-4 to TRBJ1-2; D gene uncertain. The sequenced sample consisted of blood. The TCR comes from a girl aged 2-15 years with cystic fibrosis. The CDR3 reads CASSLGPGGGYTF. The CDR3 region has the DNA TGTGCCAGCAGCTTGGGGCCAGGAGGTGGCTACACCTTC.